A single sample gave rise to the 12 T cell receptor beta chains below, sequenced in a study of blood T cell repertoires in COVID-19. Measured with immunoSEQ multiplex PCR; TCRdb has only the in-frame clones, and not every one. The sample yields 25,000 to 30,000 clones, 83% seen once. The sample comprised peripheral blood. The receptors originated from a human donor in a cohort sampled during active COVID-19.

The gene calls are TRBV7-9 and TRBJ2-7; TRBD2 aligns across 12 bases. Germline lookup yields CDR1 SEHNR and CDR2 FQNEAQ (reference sequence). CDR3 length: 15 residues. V was clipped by 4 bases and J by 3 bases; unmatched bases: 4. The CDR3 sequence: CASSSGLAGSYEQYF. In nucleotides, the CDR3 is TGTGCCAGCAGCTCCGGACTAGCGGGGAGCTACGAGCAGTACTTC.

This clone has a single count. This chain uses TRBV19 with TRBJ1-1; 9 bases agree with TRBD1. This CDR3 spans 18 amino acids. V trimming: 1 base; J trimming: 0 bases; junction bases outside the gene matches: 9. Germline V lookup: CDR1 LNHDA, CDR2 SQIVND (reference sequence). The CDR3 DNA reads as TGTGCCAGTAGTATAGGGAGGGGACAGGGCGCACTGAACACTGAAGCTTTCTTT. As protein: CASSIGRGQGALNTEAFF.

The rearrangement links TRBV3-1 (or the pseudogene TRBV3-2) to TRBJ2-5, with TRBD1 identical over 10 bases. CDR1 is LGHDT, CDR2 YNNKEL, per germline (reference sequence). This CDR3 has 15 amino acids. V shed 6 bases, J shed 2 bases, and the junction held 6 bases outside the gene matches. The CDR3 is CASSYGTGDQETQYF. The CDR3 region has the DNA TGTGCCAGCAGTTACGGGACAGGGGATCAAGAGACCCAGTACTTC.

The chain links TRBV14 to TRBJ2-3; weak D call: TRBD2 (5 bases). This CDR3 region has 14 residues. CDR1 SGHDN and CDR2 FVKESK come from the germline V gene. Trimming cost V 1 base and J 4 bases, with 9 bases left between them. The CDR3 nucleotides are TGTGCCAGCAGCCAAGTCGCCGGGGCAGATACGCAGTATTTT. Its translation: CASSQVAGADTQYF. The full variable domain, rest sourced from reference TRBV14 and TRBJ2-3, is EAGVTQFPSHSVIEKGQTVTLRCDPISGHDNLYWYRRVMGKEIKFLLHFVKESKQDESGMPNNRFLAERTGGTYSTLKVQPAELEDSGVYFCASSQVAGADTQYFGPGTRLTVL.

In its sample, this clone was seen once. V gene TRBV24-1 combines with J gene TRBJ1-5, with TRBD1 matching over 10 bases. The CDR3 is 17 amino acids. Germline CDR1 and CDR2: KGHDR and SFDVKD. J was trimmed by 6 bases and V by 10 bases; bases with no gene match: 17. CDR3 region: CATALPGQGFRSQPQHF. CDR3 DNA: TGTGCCACTGCCCTCCCGGGACAGGGGTTTAGAAGTCAGCCCCAGCATTTT.

The sample holds a few counts of this clone. The genes are TRBV2 and TRBJ2-7; 8 bases are a match to TRBD2. This CDR3 spans 13 amino acids. CDR1 SNHLY and CDR2 FYNNEI come from the germline V gene. Germline trimming cut 6 bases from V and 4 bases from J; bases unmatched to any gene: 5. CDR3 in DNA: TGTGCCAGCAGAGCGGGAGAGAGTTACGAGCAGTACTTC. Residues: CASRAGESYEQYF.

A few counts support this clone. The rearrangement uses TRBV3-1 (or the pseudogene TRBV3-2) and TRBJ2-1; 9 bases line up with TRBD2. Germline values: CDR1 LGHDT, CDR2 YNNKEL (reference sequence). V was clipped by 1 base and J by 4 bases; unmatched bases: 2. The CDR3 totals 15 residues. The CDR3 sequence is CASSQVLAGYNEQFF. DNA for the CDR3: TGTGCCAGCAGCCAAGTACTAGCGGGTTACAATGAGCAGTTCTTC.

The chain has TRBV9 and TRBJ1-1; 7 positions agree with TRBD1. CDR3 length: 15 amino acids. V lost 4 bases to trimming and J lost 7 bases; unmatched junction nucleotides: 13. The germline CDR1 and CDR2 sequences are SGDLS and YYNGEE. The CDR3 DNA sequence: TGTGCCAGCAGCCGTAACAGGGGAAAAGGAAGTGAAGCTTTCTTT. It is translated as CASSRNRGKGSEAFF. The full variable domain, with the rest looked up from reference TRBV9 and TRBJ1-1, is DSGVTQTPKHLITATGQRVTLRCSPRSGDLSVYWYQQSLDQGLQFLIQYYNGEERAKGNILERFSAQQFPDLHSELNLSSLELGDSALYFCASSRNRGKGSEAFFGQGTRLTVV.

The V gene is TRBV4-3, the J gene TRBJ2-7, with 10 bases identical to TRBD2. CDR1 LGHNA and CDR2 YSLEER come from the germline V gene. The V gene end was trimmed by 0 bases and the J gene end by 1 base; junction bases not matched to a gene: 6. The CDR3 is 17 amino acids. This CDR3 is CASSQDQASGRSYEQYF. In DNA, the CDR3 is TGCGCCAGCAGCCAAGACCAGGCTAGCGGGAGATCCTACGAGCAGTACTTC.

The CDR3, as DNA: TGTGCCATCGGCGGGGGGAGGGCCCGAGAGACCCAGTACTTC. This sequence encodes CAIGGGRARETQYF. The chain couples TRBV6-5 to TRBJ2-5; 8 bases line up with TRBD2. With 10 bases clipped from V and 4 bases from J, the junction kept 11 bases outside the gene matches. This CDR3 comprises 14 residues. Per germline, CDR1 MNHEY and CDR2 SVGAGI.

This clone showed up just once. The chain uses TRBV5-4 and TRBJ1-3; D remains ambiguous. Germline assignment: CDR1 SGHNT and CDR2 YYREEE (reference sequence). V lost 4 bases and J lost 0, with 11 bases in between. The CDR3 extends over 15 amino acids. The CDR3 region is CASSQDWSSGNTIYF. The CDR3 DNA follows: TGTGCCAGCAGCCAGGACTGGAGCTCTGGAAACACCATATATTTT.

The V gene is TRBV12-5, the J gene TRBJ1-3; D is possibly TRBD1 (5 bases). Germline V gene lookup returns CDR1 LGHNT and CDR2 FRNRAP. Trimming shortened V by 7 bases and J by 0 bases, and 16 bases separated the two germline ends. The CDR3 is made up of 16 amino acids. CDR3 sequence reads: CASVGDSPNSGNTIYF. The DNA of the CDR3 is TGTGCTAGTGTTGGGGACTCGCCCAACTCTGGAAACACCATATATTTT.